The T cell receptor (beta chain) under discussion was sequenced for a study of PD-1 blockade in mismatch repair-deficient tumors. The ends lost 6 bases at V and 7 bases at J; junction bases unmatched: 9. CDR1 is SGHAT and CDR2 is FQDESV in the germline V gene (reference sequence). The CDR3 totals 14 residues. Only in-frame clones appear in the TCRdb table, and some are missing; sequencing was by immunoSEQ multiplex PCR. The sample lists fewer than 20,000 clones, around 82% occurring once. This clone was detected a few times. The V and J genes are TRBV11-1 and TRBJ2-7; TRBD2 matches 10 bases. The sequencing here drew on PBMCs, taken 4 weeks after starting pembrolizumab. The TCR was taken from an adult with mismatch repair-deficient cancer. The CDR3 protein is CASSSTSGVREQYF. The CDR3 nucleotides are TGTGCCAGCAGTTCTACTAGCGGGGTGCGGGAGCAGTACTTC.